Listed here is a single TCR beta chain. The record originates from a study of ipilimumab plus nivolumab after autologous stem cell transplantation. The wider study: Median doses per patient: roughly 5 ipilimumab, under 10 nivolumab. Both relapsed and primary refractory DLBCL were included.

Profiling relied on immunoSEQ multiplex PCR, and the TCRdb table lists in-frame clones only, not all of them. The data hold roughly 11,000 clones, with around 70% observed a single time. The CDR3 runs 16 residues. The germline gives CDR1 SGHDT, CDR2 YYEEEE. After removal of 0 bases from V and 8 bases from J, the junction contained 6 bases not matched to a gene. The chain combines TRBV5-6 with TRBJ1-4, with TRBD1 matching over 11 bases. The sample consisted of PBMCs, taken in a trial of ipilimumab plus nivolumab as post-transplant consolidation. This receptor was obtained from a male donor with diffuse large B-cell lymphoma. The CDR3 sequence: CASSLVPGQGGEKLFF. CDR3 DNA sequence: TGTGCCAGCAGCTTGGTACCGGGACAGGGGGGCGAAAAACTGTTTTTT. Based on the CDR3 plus reference TRBV5-6 and TRBJ1-4, the full variable domain is DAGVTQSPTHLIKTRGQQVTLRCSPKSGHDTVSWYQQALGQGPQFIFQYYEEEERQRGNFPDRFSGHQFPNYSSELNVNALLLGDSALYLCASSLVPGQGGEKLFFGSGTQLSVL.